This TCR beta chain was retrieved from a study of vaccination effects on CD4 cells after COVID-19 (dated by TCRdb to 2022 to 2024). In the study overall: In the ViraFEST assay, PBMC were stimulated with viral peptide pools, and TCR sequencing was then used to find antigen-specific CD4+ T cell clonotypes based on their expansion. Three convalescent patients were sampled early (day +14) and late (day +241, +227, +161 respectively) after vaccination. Post-vaccine samples across the study were collected a median of 72 days after the second dose, with a range of 14 to 241. Over 1.5 million PBMC per well were cultured with approximately 10 ug/ml peptides in IMDM containing about 5% human AB serum, approximately 10 IU/ml IL-2 and gentamicin. The study compared SARS-CoV-2 spike-specific CD4+ TCR repertoires before and after mRNA vaccination in COVID-19 convalescent patients and infection-naive vaccine recipients. A total of nine to ten COVID-19 convalescent patients and several SARS-CoV-2-naive healthy vaccine recipients were included in the full study. Cultures from other donors in the study were sequenced with the Oncomine TCR Beta short-read assay on an Illumina iSeq 100.

The library was obtained by the immunoSEQ multiplex PCR assay. DNA from the CD4+ T cells that had been cultured and isolated underwent TCR beta CDR3 sequencing. In the authors' own workflow: Non-productive TCR sequences were removed, reads were trimmed to the CDR3 region, and CDR3s of at least 7 amino acids were retained. Antigen-specific clonotypes were identified using the MANAFEST web app by comparison of expansion in peptide wells against reference cultures. To count as positive, a clone had to show expansion at FDR<0.05 compared with the reference and with all other wells, an odds ratio above 5, and a frequency above 0.1% in two replicate wells. Cross-reactive clonotypes were defined as significantly expanded in SARS-CoV-2 spike wells and in at least one common cold coronavirus spike condition. Levenshtein distance calculated with the stringdist R package was used to assess CDR3 similarity, and unrooted trees were constructed with ape in R 3.6.1. Imported from immuneACCESS, the table was reduced by TCRdb to in-frame sequences with V and J called. These copies leave out some clones; in studies compared against another copy, an unresolved V gene accounts for under half, and the cause of the remainder is not known. The D gene and trimming were derived from the DNA, and the V and J assignments and clone size from that table. This sample comprises tens of thousands of clones, more than 65% of them detected only once. The ten largest clonotypes hold approximately 3.8% of the sample.

After more than 9 days of culture, CD4+ T cells were isolated with the EasySep CD4+ T cell isolation kit. Convalescent patients had PCR-confirmed SARS-CoV-2 infection between March and December 2020, before Alpha, Beta and Delta variants emerged in the United States. Each participant received two doses of an mRNA SARS-CoV-2 vaccine, either BNT162b2 or mRNA-1273. Half of the culture medium was replaced with fresh IL-2-containing medium on days 3 and 7. Each peptide stimulation condition was cultured in triplicate wells unless otherwise noted. PBMC were separated from whole blood using Ficoll-Paque Plus gradient centrifugation and were then either cryopreserved at -140C or used fresh. Genomic DNA was extracted from cultured CD4+ T cells with the QIAamp micro DNA kit. This clone appeared a few times. The antigen this receptor binds is unknown. The input lacks base qualities; no much larger clone sits a single base away.

Broader findings and caveats from the paper: Among convalescent patients, the spike-reactive repertoire after vaccination was made up mainly of new vaccine-induced clones that were largely distinct from the clones induced by infection. At late post-vaccination timepoints, both infection-induced and vaccine-induced clones showed marked clonal contraction, consistent with waning T cell responses. The study was limited by a small number of convalescent patients, and early post-infection timepoints were lacking.

CDR1 and CDR2 were assigned from the germline V gene (reference sequence) as LNHDA and SQIVND. Measured from the cysteine to the phenylalanine, the CDR3 is 14 residues long. Kept here is only the CDR3 DNA, which spans 42 bases and is read in frame from base 1. V is pared back by 4 bases and J by 0 bases, with 7 bases lying between the germline termini. The rearranged segments are TRBV19 and TRBJ1-3, with the identity of the D gene unclear. This sample comprised CD4+ T cells from PBMCs cultured without peptide, obtained after COVID-19 vaccination. This clonotype was sampled from a human donor who had a prior SARS-CoV-2 infection. The CDR3 is CASSTLNSGNTIYF. The sequenced DNA: TGTGCCAGTAGTACCCTGAACTCTGGAAACACCATATATTTT.